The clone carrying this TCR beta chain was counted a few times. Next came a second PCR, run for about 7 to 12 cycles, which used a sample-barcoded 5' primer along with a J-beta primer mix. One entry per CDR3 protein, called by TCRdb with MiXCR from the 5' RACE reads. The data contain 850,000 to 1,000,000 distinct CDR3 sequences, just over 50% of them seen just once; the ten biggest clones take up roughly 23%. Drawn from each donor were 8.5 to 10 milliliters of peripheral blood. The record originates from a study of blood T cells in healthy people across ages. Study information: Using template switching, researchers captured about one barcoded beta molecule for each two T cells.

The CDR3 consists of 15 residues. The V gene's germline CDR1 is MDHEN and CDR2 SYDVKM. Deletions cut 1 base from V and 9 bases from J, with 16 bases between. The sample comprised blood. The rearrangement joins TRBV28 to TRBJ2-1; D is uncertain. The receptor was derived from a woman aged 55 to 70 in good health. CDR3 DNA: TGTGCCAGCAGTTTATATCTTCGTATTGGTTCTGAGCAGTTCTTC. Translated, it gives CASSLYLRIGSEQFF.